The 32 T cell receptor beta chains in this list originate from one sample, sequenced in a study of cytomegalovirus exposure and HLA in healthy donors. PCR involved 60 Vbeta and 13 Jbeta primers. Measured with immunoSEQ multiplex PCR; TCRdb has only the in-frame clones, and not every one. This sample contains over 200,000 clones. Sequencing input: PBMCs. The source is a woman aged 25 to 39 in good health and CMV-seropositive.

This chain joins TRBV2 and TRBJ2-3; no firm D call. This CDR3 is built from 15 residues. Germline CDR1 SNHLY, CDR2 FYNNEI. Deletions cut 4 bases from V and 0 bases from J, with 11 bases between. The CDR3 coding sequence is TGTGCCAGCAGTGCCCTCGCGGCTAGCACAGATACGCAGTATTTT. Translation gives CASSALAASTDTQYF.

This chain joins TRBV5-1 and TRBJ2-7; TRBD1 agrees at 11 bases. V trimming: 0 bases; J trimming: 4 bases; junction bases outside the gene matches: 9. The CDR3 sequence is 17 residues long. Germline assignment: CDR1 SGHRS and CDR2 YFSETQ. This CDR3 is CASSLVGTGTGGYEQYF. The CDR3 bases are TGCGCCAGCAGCTTGGTTGGGACCGGGACAGGGGGTTACGAGCAGTACTTC.

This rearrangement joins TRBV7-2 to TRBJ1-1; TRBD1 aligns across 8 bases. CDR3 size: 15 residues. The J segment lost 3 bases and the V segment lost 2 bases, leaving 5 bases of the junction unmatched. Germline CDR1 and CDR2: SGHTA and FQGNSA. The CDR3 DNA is TGTGCCAGCAGCTTATTGACAGGGGTGTACACTGAAGCTTTCTTT. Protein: CASSLLTGVYTEAFF. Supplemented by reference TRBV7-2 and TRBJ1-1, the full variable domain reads GAGVSQSPSNKVTEKGKDVELRCDPISGHTALYWYRQSLGQGLEFLIYFQGNSAPDKSGLPSDRFSAERTGGSVSTLTIQRTQQEDSAVYLCASSLLTGVYTEAFFGQGTRLTVV.

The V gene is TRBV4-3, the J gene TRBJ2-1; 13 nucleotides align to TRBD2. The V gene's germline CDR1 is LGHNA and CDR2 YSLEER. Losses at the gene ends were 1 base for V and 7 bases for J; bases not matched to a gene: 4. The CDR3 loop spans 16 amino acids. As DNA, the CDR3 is TGCGCCAGCAGCCAAGGGACTAGCGGGAGTTTAAATGAGCAGTTCTTC. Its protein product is CASSQGTSGSLNEQFF.

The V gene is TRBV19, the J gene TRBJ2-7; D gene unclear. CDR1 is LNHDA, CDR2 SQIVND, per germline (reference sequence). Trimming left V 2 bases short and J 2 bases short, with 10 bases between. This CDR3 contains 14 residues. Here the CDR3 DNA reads TGTGCCAGTAGTATAACGGTCAGGACCTACGAGCAGTACTTC. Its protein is CASSITVRTYEQYF.

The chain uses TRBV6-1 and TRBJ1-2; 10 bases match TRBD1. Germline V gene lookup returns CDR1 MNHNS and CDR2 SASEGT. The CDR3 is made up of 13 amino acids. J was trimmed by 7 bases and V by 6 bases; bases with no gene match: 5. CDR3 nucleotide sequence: TGTGCCAGCAGGTCTCGGGACAGGGGTGGCTACACCTTC. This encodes CASRSRDRGGYTF.

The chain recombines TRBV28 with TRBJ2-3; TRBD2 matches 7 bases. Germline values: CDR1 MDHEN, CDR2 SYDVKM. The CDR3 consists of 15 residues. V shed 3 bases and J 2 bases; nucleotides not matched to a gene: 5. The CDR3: CASSLWGGDTDTQYF. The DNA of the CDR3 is TGTGCCAGCAGTTTGTGGGGGGGAGACACAGATACGCAGTATTTT. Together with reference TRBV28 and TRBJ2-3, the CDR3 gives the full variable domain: DVKVTQSSRYLVKRTGEKVFLECVQDMDHENMFWYRQDPGLGLRLIYFSYDVKMKEKGDIPEGYSVSREKKERFSLILESASTNQTSMYLCASSLWGGDTDTQYFGPGTRLTVL.

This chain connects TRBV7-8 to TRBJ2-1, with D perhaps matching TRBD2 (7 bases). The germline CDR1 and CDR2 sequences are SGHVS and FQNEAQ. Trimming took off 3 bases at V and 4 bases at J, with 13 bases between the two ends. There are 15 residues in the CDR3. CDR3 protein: CASSFTGGPYNEQFF. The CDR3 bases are TGTGCCAGCAGCTTTACGGGGGGCCCTTACAATGAGCAGTTCTTC.

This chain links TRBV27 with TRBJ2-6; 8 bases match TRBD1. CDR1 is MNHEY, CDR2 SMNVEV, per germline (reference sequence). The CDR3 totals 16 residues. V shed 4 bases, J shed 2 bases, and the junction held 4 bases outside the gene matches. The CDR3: CASSSPDRAGANVLTF. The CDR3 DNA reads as TGTGCCAGCAGTTCCCCGGACAGGGCTGGGGCCAACGTCCTGACTTTC.

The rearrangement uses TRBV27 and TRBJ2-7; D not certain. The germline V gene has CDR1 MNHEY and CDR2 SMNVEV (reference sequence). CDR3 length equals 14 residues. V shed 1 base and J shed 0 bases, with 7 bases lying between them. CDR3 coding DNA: TGTGCCAGCAGTTTATTCCCCAGCTCCTACGAGCAGTACTTC. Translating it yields CASSLFPSSYEQYF.

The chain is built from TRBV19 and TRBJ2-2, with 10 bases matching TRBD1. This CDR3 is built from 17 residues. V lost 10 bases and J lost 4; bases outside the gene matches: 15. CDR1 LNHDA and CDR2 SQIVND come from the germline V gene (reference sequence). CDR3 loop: CATRLRDRGRGTGELFF. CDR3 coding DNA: TGTGCCACCCGGCTCCGGGACAGGGGTCGCGGCACCGGGGAGCTGTTTTTT.

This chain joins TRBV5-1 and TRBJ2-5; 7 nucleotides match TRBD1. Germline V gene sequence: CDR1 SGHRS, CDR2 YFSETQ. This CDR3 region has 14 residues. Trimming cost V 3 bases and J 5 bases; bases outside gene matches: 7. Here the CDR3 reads CASSSAGGTETQYF. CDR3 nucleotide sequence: TGCGCCAGCAGCTCGGCAGGGGGTACGGAGACCCAGTACTTC.

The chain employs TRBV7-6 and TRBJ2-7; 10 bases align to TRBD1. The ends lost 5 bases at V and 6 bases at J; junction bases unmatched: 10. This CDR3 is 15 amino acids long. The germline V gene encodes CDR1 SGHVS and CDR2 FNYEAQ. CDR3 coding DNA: TGTGCCAGCAGCCCCGGGACAGGGGTTCAAAGCGAGCAGTACTTC. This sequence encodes CASSPGTGVQSEQYF.

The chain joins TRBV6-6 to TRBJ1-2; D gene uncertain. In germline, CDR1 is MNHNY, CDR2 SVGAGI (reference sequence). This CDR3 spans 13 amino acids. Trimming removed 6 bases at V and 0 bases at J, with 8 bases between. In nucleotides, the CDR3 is TGTGCCAGCAGAGAGGGAGCTAACTATGGCTACACCTTC. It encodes CASREGANYGYTF.

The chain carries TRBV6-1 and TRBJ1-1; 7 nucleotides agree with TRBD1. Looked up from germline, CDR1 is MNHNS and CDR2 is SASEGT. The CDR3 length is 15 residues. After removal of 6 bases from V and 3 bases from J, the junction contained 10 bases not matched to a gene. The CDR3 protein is CASRPDRARDTEAFF. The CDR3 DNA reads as TGTGCCAGCAGGCCCGACAGGGCGCGGGACACTGAAGCTTTCTTT.

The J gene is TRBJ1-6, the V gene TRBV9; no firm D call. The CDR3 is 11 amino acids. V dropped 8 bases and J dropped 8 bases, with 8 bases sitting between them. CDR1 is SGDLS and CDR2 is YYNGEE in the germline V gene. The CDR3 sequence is CASGPDSPLHF. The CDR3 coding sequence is TGTGCCAGTGGGCCAGATTCACCCCTCCACTTT.

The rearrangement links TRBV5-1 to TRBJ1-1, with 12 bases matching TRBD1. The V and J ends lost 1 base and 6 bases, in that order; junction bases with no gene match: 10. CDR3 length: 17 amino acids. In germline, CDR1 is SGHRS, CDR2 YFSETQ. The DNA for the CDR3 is TGCGCCAGCAGCTTGACGGGACAGGGGGCGATTTTTTCTGAAGCTTTCTTT. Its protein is CASSLTGQGAIFSEAFF.

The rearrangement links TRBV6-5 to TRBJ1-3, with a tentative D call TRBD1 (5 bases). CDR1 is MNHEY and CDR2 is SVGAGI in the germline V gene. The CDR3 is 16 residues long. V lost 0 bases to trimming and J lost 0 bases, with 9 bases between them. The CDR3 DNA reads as TGTGCCAGCAGTTACTCGGGGGGACTCTCTGGAAACACCATATATTTT. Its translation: CASSYSGGLSGNTIYF.

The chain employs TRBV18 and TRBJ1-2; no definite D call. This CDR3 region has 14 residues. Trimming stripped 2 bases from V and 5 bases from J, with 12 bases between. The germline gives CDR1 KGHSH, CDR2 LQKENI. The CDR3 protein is CASSPGRFIYGYTF. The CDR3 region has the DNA TGTGCCAGCTCACCAGGCAGATTCATATATGGCTACACCTTC.

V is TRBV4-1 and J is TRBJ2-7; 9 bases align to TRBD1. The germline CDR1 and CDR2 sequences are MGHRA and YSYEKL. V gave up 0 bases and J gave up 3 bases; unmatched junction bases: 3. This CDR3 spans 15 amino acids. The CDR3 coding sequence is TGCGCCAGCAGCCAAGAACAGGGGGCGGGCTACGAGCAGTACTTC. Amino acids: CASSQEQGAGYEQYF.

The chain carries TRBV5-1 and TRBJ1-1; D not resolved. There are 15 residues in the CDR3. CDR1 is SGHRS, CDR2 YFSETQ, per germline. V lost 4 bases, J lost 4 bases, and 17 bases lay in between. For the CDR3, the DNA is TGCGCCAGCAGCCAAGGCGCACTCTCGGGCACTGAAGCTTTCTTT. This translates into CASSQGALSGTEAFF.

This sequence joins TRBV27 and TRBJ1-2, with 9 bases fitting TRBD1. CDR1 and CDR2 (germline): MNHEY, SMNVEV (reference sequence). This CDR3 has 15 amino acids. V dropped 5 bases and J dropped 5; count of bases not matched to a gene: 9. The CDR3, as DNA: TGTGCCAGCAGTCCGGGGACAGGGAACGAGTATGGCTACACCTTC. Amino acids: CASSPGTGNEYGYTF.

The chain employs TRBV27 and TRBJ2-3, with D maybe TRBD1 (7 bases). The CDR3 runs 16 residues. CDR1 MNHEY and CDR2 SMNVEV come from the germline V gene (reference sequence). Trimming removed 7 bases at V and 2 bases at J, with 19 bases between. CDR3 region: CASTPHRGGNTDTQYF. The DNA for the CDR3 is TGTGCCAGCACCCCCCACAGGGGAGGTAACACAGATACGCAGTATTTT.

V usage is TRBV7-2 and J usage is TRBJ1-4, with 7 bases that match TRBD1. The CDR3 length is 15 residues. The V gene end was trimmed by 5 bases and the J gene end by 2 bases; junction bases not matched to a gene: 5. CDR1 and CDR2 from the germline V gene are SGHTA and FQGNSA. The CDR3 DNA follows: TGTGCCAGCAGCGAGGGGGCGGGGACTAATGAAAAACTGTTTTTT. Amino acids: CASSEGAGTNEKLFF. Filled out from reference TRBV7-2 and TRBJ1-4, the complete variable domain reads GAGVSQSPSNKVTEKGKDVELRCDPISGHTALYWYRQSLGQGLEFLIYFQGNSAPDKSGLPSDRFSAERTGGSVSTLTIQRTQQEDSAVYLCASSEGAGTNEKLFFGSGTQLSVL.

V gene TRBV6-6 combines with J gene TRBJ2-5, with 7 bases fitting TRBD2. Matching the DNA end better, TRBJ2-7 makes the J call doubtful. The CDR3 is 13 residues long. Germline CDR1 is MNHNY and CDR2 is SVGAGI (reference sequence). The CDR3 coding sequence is TGTGCCAGCAGTTACGGGACTAACTACGAGCAGTACTTC. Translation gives CASSYGTNYEQYF.

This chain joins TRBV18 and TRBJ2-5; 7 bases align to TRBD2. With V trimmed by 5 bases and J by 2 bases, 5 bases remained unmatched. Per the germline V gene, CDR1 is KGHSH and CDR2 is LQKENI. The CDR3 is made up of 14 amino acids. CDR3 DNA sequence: TGTGCCAGCTCAACTGGGACTAATCAAGAGACCCAGTACTTC. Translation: CASSTGTNQETQYF. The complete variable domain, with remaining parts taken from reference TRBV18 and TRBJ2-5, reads NAGVMQNPRHLVRRRGQEARLRCSPMKGHSHVYWYRQLPEEGLKFMVYLQKENIIDESGMPKERFSAEFPKEGPSILRIQQVVRGDSAAYFCASSTGTNQETQYFGPGTRLLVL.

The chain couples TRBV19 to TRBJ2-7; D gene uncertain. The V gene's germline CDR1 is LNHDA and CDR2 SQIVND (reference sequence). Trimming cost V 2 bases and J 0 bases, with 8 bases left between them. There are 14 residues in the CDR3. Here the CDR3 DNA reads TGTGCCAGTAGTATATCTCTCAGCTCCTACGAGCAGTACTTC. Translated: CASSISLSSYEQYF.

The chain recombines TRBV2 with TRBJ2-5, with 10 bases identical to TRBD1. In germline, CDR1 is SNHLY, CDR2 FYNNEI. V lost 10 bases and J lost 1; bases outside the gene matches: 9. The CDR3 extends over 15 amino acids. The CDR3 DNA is TGTGCCACTCTTCGACAGGGGGCCCTCCAAGAGACCCAGTACTTC. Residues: CATLRQGALQETQYF.

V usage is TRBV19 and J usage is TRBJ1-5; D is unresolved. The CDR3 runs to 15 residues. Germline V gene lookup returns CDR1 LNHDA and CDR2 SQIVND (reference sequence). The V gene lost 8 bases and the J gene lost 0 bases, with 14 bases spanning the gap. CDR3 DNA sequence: TGTGCCAGTGCCTTCGAGTCGAATAGCAATCAGCCCCAGCATTTT. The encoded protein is CASAFESNSNQPQHF.

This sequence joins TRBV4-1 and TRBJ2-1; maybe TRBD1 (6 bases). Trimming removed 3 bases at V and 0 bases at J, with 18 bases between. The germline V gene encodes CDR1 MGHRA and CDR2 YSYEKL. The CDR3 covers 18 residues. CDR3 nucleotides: TGCGCCAGCAGCCATGGTCCTACCGGACAGTCCTCCTACAATGAGCAGTTCTTC. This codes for CASSHGPTGQSSYNEQFF.

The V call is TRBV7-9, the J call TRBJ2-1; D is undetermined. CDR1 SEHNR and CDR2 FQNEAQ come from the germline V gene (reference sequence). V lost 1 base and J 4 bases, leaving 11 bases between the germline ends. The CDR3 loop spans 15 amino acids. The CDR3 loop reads CASSLGSPPYNEQFF. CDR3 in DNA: TGTGCCAGCAGCTTAGGTTCCCCCCCTTACAATGAGCAGTTCTTC.

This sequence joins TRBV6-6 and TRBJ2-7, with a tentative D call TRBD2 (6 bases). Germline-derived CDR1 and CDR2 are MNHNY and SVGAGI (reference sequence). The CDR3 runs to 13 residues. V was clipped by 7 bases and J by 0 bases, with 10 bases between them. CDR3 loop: CASTPGLSYEQYF. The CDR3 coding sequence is TGTGCCAGCACCCCGGGACTCTCCTACGAGCAGTACTTC.